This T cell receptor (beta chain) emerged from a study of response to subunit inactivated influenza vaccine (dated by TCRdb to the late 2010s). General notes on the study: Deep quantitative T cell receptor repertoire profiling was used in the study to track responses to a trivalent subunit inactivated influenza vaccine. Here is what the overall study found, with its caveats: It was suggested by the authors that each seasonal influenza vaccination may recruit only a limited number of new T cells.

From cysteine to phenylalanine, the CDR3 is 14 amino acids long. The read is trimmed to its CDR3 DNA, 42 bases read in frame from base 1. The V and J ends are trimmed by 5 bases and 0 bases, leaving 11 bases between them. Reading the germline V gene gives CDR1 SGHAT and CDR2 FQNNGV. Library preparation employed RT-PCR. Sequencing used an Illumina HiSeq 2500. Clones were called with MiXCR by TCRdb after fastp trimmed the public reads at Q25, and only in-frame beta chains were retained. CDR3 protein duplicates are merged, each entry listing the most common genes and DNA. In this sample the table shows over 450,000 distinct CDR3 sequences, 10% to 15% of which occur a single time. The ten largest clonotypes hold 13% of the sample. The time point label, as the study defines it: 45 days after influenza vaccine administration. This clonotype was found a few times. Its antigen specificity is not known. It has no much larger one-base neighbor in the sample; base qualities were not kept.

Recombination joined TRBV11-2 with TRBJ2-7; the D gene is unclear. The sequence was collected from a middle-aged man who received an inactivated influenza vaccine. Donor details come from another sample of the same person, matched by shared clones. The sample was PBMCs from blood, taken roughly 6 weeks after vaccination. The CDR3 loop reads CASSPRPFSYEQYF. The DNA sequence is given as TGTGCCAGCAGCCCCCGGCCCTTCTCCTACGAGCAGTACTTC.